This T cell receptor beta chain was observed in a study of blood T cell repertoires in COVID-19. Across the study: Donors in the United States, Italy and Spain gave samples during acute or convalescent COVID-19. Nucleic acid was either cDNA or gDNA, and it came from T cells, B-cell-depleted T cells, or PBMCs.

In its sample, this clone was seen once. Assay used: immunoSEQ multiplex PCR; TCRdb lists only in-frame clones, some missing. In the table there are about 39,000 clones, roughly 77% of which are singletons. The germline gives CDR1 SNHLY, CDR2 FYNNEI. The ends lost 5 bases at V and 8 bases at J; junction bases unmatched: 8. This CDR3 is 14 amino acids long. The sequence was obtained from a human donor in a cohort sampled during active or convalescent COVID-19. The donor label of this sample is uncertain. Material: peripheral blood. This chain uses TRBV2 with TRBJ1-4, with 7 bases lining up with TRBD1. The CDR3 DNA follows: TGTGCCAGCAGTCGGGGACAGCCCGGGGAAAAACTGTTTTTT. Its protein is CASSRGQPGEKLFF.